This TCR beta chain was recorded in a study of identical twins. Study-level points and caveats: Models predicted too little out-of-frame TCR alpha sharing in monozygotic twins. Without tracking the same donors, conclusions rested on cross-sectional statistical analysis.

With template switching, a universal primer site was added, and the cDNA carried unique molecular identifiers. TCRdb ran MiXCR on the 5' RACE reads and lists one entry per CDR3 protein. The sample lists 350,000 to 450,000 distinct CDR3 sequences; under 20% were seen once. Germline V gives CDR1 SGHRS, CDR2 YFSETQ. Trimming removed 4 bases from V and 0 bases from J, with 14 bases in between. The CDR3 runs 16 residues. This clonotype was seen at least ten times. Its antigen is undetermined. Healthy Caucasians made up all donors. The chain couples TRBV5-1 to TRBJ2-1; D is possibly TRBD1 (6 bases). The source of this sequence is a man over 45 in good health. The sequenced sample was naive T cells sorted from blood. CDR3 protein: CASSPHRANSYNEQFF. The CDR3 DNA reads TGCGCCAGCAGCCCCCACAGGGCTAACTCCTACAATGAGCAGTTCTTC.